This T cell receptor beta chain was captured by sequencing in a study of monozygotic twins with inflammatory bowel disease. Template switching was used to attach UMIs, which incorporated a 6-nucleotide sample barcode. TCRdb re-analyzed the 5' RACE reads; it lists each CDR3 protein once, without DNA. The listing records 310,000 or so distinct CDR3 sequences. The CDR3 is 17 amino acids. Germline CDR1 and CDR2: LNHDA and SQIVND (reference sequence). This chain links TRBV19 with TRBJ2-2; the TRBD1 assignment by TCRdb is unverifiable without DNA. The sequencing sample was made of blood. The clonotype was recovered from a human donor with ulcerative colitis or Crohn's disease, or a healthy co-twin of an affected twin (not recorded which). This CDR3 reads CASSLFSTGRLHGELFF.